This entry describes one TCR beta chain. The data are from a study of blood T cell repertoires in COVID-19. For the study at large: Both acute and convalescent COVID-19 samples were obtained from the United States, Italy and Spain. The cDNA or gDNA used as material had been derived from T cells, B-cell-depleted T cells, or PBMCs.

Trimming stripped 9 bases from V and 2 bases from J, with 16 bases between. CDR3 length: 14 residues. Germline CDR1 is MNHEY and CDR2 is SVGAGI. In the authors' methods: Nucleated cell number was recorded as an estimate derived from reference gene primer amplification. Clones were read by immunoSEQ multiplex PCR, and TCRdb kept only the in-frame ones, dropping some. V, J and clone size are those of that table, while D and trimming were read from the DNA. The profile shows some 200,000 clones, around nine tenths of them singletons. The chain links TRBV6-5 to TRBJ1-1; tentative D call: TRBD1 (5 bases). This receptor was identified in a man in his 70s with acute or convalescent COVID-19. The sequenced material came from peripheral blood. CDR3 sequence: CASTRAGRNTEAFF. CDR3 nucleotide sequence: TGTGCCAGTACCAGGGCGGGAAGAAACACTGAAGCTTTCTTT.